This record concerns one T cell receptor beta chain sequence. CDR1 and CDR2 from the germline V gene are MNHEY and SMNVEV (reference sequence). The CDR3 spans 13 residues. Trimming removed 10 bases at V and 7 bases at J, with 14 bases between. The data were obtained in a study of blood T cell repertoires in COVID-19. TCRdb's copy holds only in-frame clones and misses some; the assay was immunoSEQ multiplex PCR. The sample shows some 150,000 clones, 70% to 90% of them seen only once. The TCR was taken from a man aged 35-49 years who had recovered from COVID-19. The chain employs TRBV27 and TRBJ1-6, with D unclear. Input material: peripheral blood. This chain's CDR3 is CATTGSPNSPLHF. In DNA, the CDR3 is TGTGCCACCACCGGGAGCCCGAATTCACCCCTCCACTTT.